This T cell receptor (beta chain) was identified during a study of shared clonotypes between healthy human individuals. Sorted-subset replicate PCR reactions contained approximately 190 ng DNA, corresponding to approximately 30,000 T cell genomes. Method: immunoSEQ multiplex PCR; TCRdb's copy keeps in-frame clones and lacks some. This sample has millions of clones, with more than 85% found just once. The source of this sequence is a man between 18 and 35 years old in good health. Some clones in this sample may be carry-over from other donors' samples. Input material: naive CD4+ T cells from PBMCs. As for subset: CD45RA+ positively selected.

The CDR3 reads CASSLVVSGTGVSYNEQFF. The CDR3, as DNA: TGTGCCAGCAGCTTAGTAGTGTCTGGTACAGGGGTATCCTACAATGAGCAGTTCTTC. V is TRBV7-2 and J is TRBJ2-1; 7 positions agree with TRBD1. J lost 1 base, V lost 1 base, and 13 bases had no gene match. The CDR3 length is 19 residues. Germline V lookup: CDR1 SGHTA, CDR2 FQGNSA.